This record looks at one TCR beta chain sequence and its context. Its specificity is not known. The sample is drawn from a study of T-cell memory formation after mild COVID-19. Whole-study results and caveats: What remained unconfirmed was the SARS-CoV-2 specificity of second-wave clones peaking on day 37.

V trimming: 6 bases; J trimming: 4 bases; junction bases outside the gene matches: 7. CDR1 and CDR2 from the germline V gene are MNHEY and SVGAGI. The CDR3 loop spans 15 amino acids. Each CDR3 protein is one row after TCRdb ran MiXCR on the 5' RACE reads. The sample contains 110,000 or so distinct CDR3 sequences, roughly 20% of which appear only once. Material for sequencing was PBMCs or a T cell subset sorted from them (not recorded which). V gene TRBV6-5 combines with J gene TRBJ1-2; 11 nucleotides agree with TRBD1. This TCR came from a man aged 18 to 30 who had mild COVID-19 (a few samples of this study predate the infection). Cell type and time point are not known. CDR3 DNA: TGTGCCAGCAGACTTCGGACAGGGGGCGTCTATGGCTACACCTTC. It translates to CASRLRTGGVYGYTF.